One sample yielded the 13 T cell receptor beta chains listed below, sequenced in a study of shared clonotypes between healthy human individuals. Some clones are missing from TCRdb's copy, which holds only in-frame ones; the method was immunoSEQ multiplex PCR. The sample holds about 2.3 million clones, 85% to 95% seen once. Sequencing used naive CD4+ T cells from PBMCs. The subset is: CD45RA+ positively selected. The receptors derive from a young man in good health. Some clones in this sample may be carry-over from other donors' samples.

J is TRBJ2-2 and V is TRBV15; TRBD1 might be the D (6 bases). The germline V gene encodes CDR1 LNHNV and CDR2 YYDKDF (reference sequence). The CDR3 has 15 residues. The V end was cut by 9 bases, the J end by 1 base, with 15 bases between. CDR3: CATRGSGGNTGELFF. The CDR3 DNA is TGTGCCACTAGGGGGTCAGGCGGGAACACCGGGGAGCTGTTTTTT.

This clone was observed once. CDR3 sequence reads: CASSVRGQLYNEQFF. The CDR3 nucleotides read TGTGCCAGCAGCGTGCGGGGACAACTATACAATGAGCAGTTCTTC. The rearrangement uses TRBV9 and TRBJ2-1; D may correspond to TRBD1 or TRBD2 (6 bases each). The CDR3 is 15 residues long. Germline V lookup: CDR1 SGDLS, CDR2 YYNGEE. V lost 2 bases and J 4 bases, leaving 13 bases between the germline ends.

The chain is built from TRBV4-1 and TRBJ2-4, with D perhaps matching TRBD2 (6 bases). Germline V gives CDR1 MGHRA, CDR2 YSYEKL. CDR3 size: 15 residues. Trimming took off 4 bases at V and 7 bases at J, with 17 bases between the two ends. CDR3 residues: CASSRLDLAGNIQYF. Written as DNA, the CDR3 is TGCGCCAGCAGCCGACTAGATCTCGCCGGGAACATTCAGTACTTC.

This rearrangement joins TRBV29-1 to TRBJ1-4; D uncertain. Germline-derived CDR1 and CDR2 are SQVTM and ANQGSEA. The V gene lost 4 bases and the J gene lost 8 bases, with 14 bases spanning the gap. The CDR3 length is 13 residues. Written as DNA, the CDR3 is TGCAGCGTTGTTGGACGTTTTGGAGAAAAACTGTTTTTT. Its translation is CSVVGRFGEKLFF.

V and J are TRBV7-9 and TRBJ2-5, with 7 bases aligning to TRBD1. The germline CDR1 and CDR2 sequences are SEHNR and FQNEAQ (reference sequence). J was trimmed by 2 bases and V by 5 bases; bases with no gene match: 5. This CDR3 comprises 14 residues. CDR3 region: CASSTRQGQETQYF. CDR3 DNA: TGTGCCAGCAGCACAAGACAGGGACAAGAGACCCAGTACTTC. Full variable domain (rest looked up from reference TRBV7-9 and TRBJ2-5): DTGVSQNPRHKITKRGQNVTFRCDPISEHNRLYWYRQTLGQGPEFLTYFQNEAQLEKSRLLSDRFSAERPKGSFSTLEIQRTEQGDSAMYLCASSTRQGQETQYFGPGTRLLVL.

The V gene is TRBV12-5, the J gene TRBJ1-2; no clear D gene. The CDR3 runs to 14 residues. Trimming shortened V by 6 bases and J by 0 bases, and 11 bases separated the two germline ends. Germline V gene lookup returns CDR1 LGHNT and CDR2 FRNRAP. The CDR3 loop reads CASGPSGANYGYTF. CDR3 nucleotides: TGTGCTAGTGGACCGTCCGGGGCTAACTATGGCTACACCTTC.

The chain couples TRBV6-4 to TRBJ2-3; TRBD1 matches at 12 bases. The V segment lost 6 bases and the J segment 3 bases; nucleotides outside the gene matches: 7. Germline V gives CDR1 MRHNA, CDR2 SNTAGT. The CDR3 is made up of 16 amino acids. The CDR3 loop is CASSPGQGASTDTQYF. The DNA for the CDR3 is TGTGCCAGCAGCCCGGGACAGGGGGCATCGACAGATACGCAGTATTTT.

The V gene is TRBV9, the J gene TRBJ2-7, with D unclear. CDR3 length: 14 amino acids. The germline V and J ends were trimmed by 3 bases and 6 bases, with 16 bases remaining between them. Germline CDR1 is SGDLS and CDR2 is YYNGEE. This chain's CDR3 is CASSASHLKSEQYF. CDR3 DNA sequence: TGTGCCAGCAGCGCCTCCCACCTTAAGAGCGAGCAGTACTTC.

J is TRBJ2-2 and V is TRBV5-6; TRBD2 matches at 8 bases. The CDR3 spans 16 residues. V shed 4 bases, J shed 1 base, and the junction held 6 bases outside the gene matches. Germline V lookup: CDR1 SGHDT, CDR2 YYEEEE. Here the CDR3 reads CASSPLGGGNTGELFF. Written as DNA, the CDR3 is TGTGCCAGCAGCCCCCTCGGGGGGGGGAACACCGGGGAGCTGTTTTTT.

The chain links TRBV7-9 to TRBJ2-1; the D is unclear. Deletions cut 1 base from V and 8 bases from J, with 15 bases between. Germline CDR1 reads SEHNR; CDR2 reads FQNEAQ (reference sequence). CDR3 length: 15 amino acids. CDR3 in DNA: TGTGCCAGCAGCTTAGAAGTACGAATGAGTGATGAGCAGTTCTTC. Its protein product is CASSLEVRMSDEQFF. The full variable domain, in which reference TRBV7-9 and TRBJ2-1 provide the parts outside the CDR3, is DTGVSQNPRHKITKRGQNVTFRCDPISEHNRLYWYRQTLGQGPEFLTYFQNEAQLEKSRLLSDRFSAERPKGSFSTLEIQRTEQGDSAMYLCASSLEVRMSDEQFFGPGTRLTVL.

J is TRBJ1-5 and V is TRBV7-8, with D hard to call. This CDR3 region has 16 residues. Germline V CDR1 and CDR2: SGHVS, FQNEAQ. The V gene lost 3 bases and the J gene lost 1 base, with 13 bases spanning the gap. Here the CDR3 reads CASSLTQTWSNQPQHF. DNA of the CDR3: TGTGCCAGCAGCTTGACCCAGACATGGAGCAATCAGCCCCAGCATTTT.

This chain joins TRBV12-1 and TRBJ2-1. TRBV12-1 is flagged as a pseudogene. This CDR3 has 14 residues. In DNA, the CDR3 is TGTGCCAGCAGCTTTATGACGGTTAGGAATGAGCAGTTCTTC. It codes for CASSFMTVRNEQFF.

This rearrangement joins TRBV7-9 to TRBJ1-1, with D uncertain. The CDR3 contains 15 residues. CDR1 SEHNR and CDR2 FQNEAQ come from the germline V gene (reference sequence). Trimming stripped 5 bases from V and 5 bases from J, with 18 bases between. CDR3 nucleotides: TGTGCCAGCAGCGCCTTATCGGAGGTCAAGACTGAAGCTTTCTTT. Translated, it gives CASSALSEVKTEAFF.